The rows below give T cell receptor beta chains drawn from one sample of a study of metastatic and nonmetastatic thyroid tumors. TCRdb re-clonotyped the PCR reads via MiXCR. The data show 89,000 or so clones, less than 10% seen once. Sequences were obtained from blood. These receptors originate from a female donor with papillary thyroid cancer or a benign thyroid nodule (not recorded which). Some clones in this sample may be carry-over from other donors' samples. The CDR3 runs from the conserved cysteine through the conserved F or W. D genes are given only for firm matches. Size is omitted from some rows. Given values are once, few, many or a class for expanded clones.

V gene	clone size	J gene	D gene	CDR3 protein	CDR3 DNA
TRBV7-3	many	TRBJ2-3	-	CASASGSTDTQYF	TGTGCCAGCGCGAGCGGAAGCACAGATACGCAGTATTTT
TRBV27	many	TRBJ1-5	-	CASSPAGTIHQPQHF	TGTGCCAGCTCTCCCGCGGGGACAATTCATCAGCCCCAGCATTTT
TRBV6-1	many	TRBJ1-2	-	CASNDRSNGYTF	TGTGCCAGCAATGACAGATCCAATGGCTACACCTTC
TRBV6-1	-	TRBJ2-7	-	CASSEFVGSLEQYF	TGTGCCAGCAGTGAATTCGTTGGTTCGCTGGAGCAGTACTTC
TRBV6-1	many	TRBJ1-1	-	CATSQGGNTEAFF	TGTGCCACCTCCCAAGGGGGGAACACTGAAGCTTTCTTT
TRBV7-3	few	TRBJ2-1	-	CASSLAGRQFF	TGTGCCAGCAGCTTAGCGGGGAGGCAGTTCTTC
TRBV11-2	-	TRBJ2-7	TRBD2	CASSSSAGVIISYEQYF	TGTGCCAGCAGCTCCTCTGCGGGGGTCATTATCTCCTACGAGCAGTACTTC
TRBV5-1	many	TRBJ1-3	-	CASSPTVRGNTIYF	TGCGCCAGCAGCCCGACAGTTCGTGGAAACACCATATATTTT
TRBV12-3/TRBV12-4	few	TRBJ2-7	-	CASSLQPGWTYEQYF	TGTGCCAGCAGTTTACAACCAGGGTGGACCTACGAGCAGTACTTC
TRBV29-1	few	TRBJ2-1	TRBD2	CSVNSGGEQFF	TGCAGCGTAAATAGCGGGGGTGAGCAGTTCTTC
TRBV5-4	many	TRBJ2-7	TRBD2	CASRRAGGPYEQYF	TGTGCCAGCAGAAGAGCGGGGGGTCCCTACGAGCAGTACTTC
TRBV29-1	many	TRBJ2-1	TRBD2	CSVGEGGDYNEQFF	TGCAGCGTTGGGGAGGGCGGGGACTACAATGAGCAGTTCTTC
TRBV5-1	-	TRBJ1-2	TRBD1	CASSPTGGGSAF	TGCGCCAGCAGTCCGACAGGGGGCGGCTCCGCCTTC
TRBV5-1	many	TRBJ1-1	-	CASSFGDTEAFF	TGCGCCAGCAGCTTTGGGGACACTGAAGCTTTCTTT
TRBV10-3	many	TRBJ2-5	-	CAIGGSGQETQYF	TGTGCCATTGGGGGGTCAGGGCAAGAGACCCAGTACTTC
TRBV15	many	TRBJ1-3	-	CATSSSYESSGNTIYF	TGTGCCACCAGCAGCTCCTATGAGAGCTCTGGAAACACCATATATTTT
TRBV7-6	many	TRBJ2-3	TRBD1	CASSLSGTGGRADTQYF	TGTGCCAGCAGCTTAAGTGGGACAGGGGGGCGTGCGGATACGCAGTATTTT
TRBV6-2/TRBV6-3	-	TRBJ2-7	-	CASTQDQSSYEQYF	TGTGCCAGCACCCAGGACCAGAGCTCCTACGAGCAGTACTTC
TRBV14	few	TRBJ1-1	-	CASSRQTGLMNTEAFF	TGTGCCAGCAGCAGACAGACAGGCCTGATGAACACTGAAGCTTTCTTT
TRBV19	many	TRBJ2-3	-	CASSMGGPSTDTQYF	TGTGCCAGTAGTATGGGGGGCCCAAGCACAGATACGCAGTATTTT
TRBV5-5	many	TRBJ1-5	TRBD1	CASSRVGQGGQPQHF	TGTGCCAGCAGTCGGGTTGGACAGGGTGGACAGCCCCAGCATTTT
TRBV6-1	many	TRBJ2-7	TRBD2	CASITLAGGFYEQYF	TGTGCCAGCATCACCTTAGCGGGGGGGTTCTACGAGCAGTACTTC
TRBV20-1	many	TRBJ2-2	TRBD1	CSARDRDRGDTGELFF	TGCAGTGCTAGAGATCGGGACAGGGGGGACACCGGGGAGCTGTTTTTT
TRBV12-3/TRBV12-4	few	TRBJ2-3	-	CASRGLTDTQYF	TGTGCCAGCAGGGGCCTTACAGATACGCAGTATTTT
TRBV5-1	many	TRBJ2-1	-	CASSPQAGGDYNEQFF	TGCGCCAGCAGCCCACAAGCCGGCGGGGATTACAATGAGCAGTTCTTC
TRBV7-2	many	TRBJ2-3	TRBD2	CASSLAAGVTDTQYF	TGTGCCAGCAGCTTAGCAGCGGGGGTTACAGATACGCAGTATTTT
TRBV7-6	-	TRBJ2-3	-	CASSLRSVGITDTQYF	TGTGCCAGCAGCCTCCGGTCCGTAGGGATCACAGATACGCAGTATTTT
TRBV6-1	many	TRBJ1-1	TRBD1	CASSSTGTANTEAFF	TGTGCCAGCAGTTCAACCGGGACAGCGAACACTGAAGCTTTCTTT
TRBV3-1	many	TRBJ1-6	-	CASSQDVANSPLHF	TGTGCCAGCAGCCAAGATGTGGCCAATTCACCCCTCCACTTT
TRBV11-2	many	TRBJ1-3	-	CASSLGGSSGNTIYF	TGTGCCAGCAGCTTAGGGGGCAGCTCTGGAAACACCATATATTTT
TRBV19	many	TRBJ1-3	TRBD1	CASSTGTVLRNSGNTIYF	TGTGCCAGTAGTACGGGGACAGTCCTTAGAAACTCTGGAAACACCATATATTTT
TRBV5-1	many	TRBJ2-7	-	CASSSRGTYEQYF	TGCGCCAGCAGCTCACGGGGAACCTACGAGCAGTACTTC
TRBV19	many	TRBJ2-7	TRBD1	CASSVTGTGVYEQYF	TGTGCCAGTAGTGTTACCGGGACAGGGGTGTACGAGCAGTACTTC
TRBV11-2	many	TRBJ2-5	-	CASSLGAPTGTGLRETQYF	TGTGCCAGCAGCTTAGGGGCCCCCACAGGGACGGGCCTTAGAGAGACCCAGTACTTC
TRBV5-1	-	TRBJ1-6	TRBD1	CASSTGQGATSYNSPLHF	TGCGCCAGCAGCACCGGACAGGGAGCCACCTCCTATAATTCACCCCTCCACTTT
TRBV19	few	TRBJ1-6	TRBD1	CASSIDRGGSPLHF	TGTGCCAGTAGTATCGACAGGGGGGGTTCACCCCTCCACTTT
TRBV7-6	-	TRBJ2-7	TRBD2	CASSRGVDEQYF	TGTGCCAGCAGCCGGGGGGTCGACGAGCAGTACTTC
TRBV30	many	TRBJ2-3	-	CAWSAGLGDTQYF	TGTGCCTGGAGTGCTGGTCTCGGAGATACGCAGTATTTT
TRBV10-2	many	TRBJ2-4	-	CASSEAENIQYF	TGCGCCAGCAGTGAGGCAGAAAACATTCAGTACTTC
TRBV5-1	many	TRBJ1-1	-	CASSYGTQNTEAFF	TGCGCCAGCAGCTATGGCACACAGAACACTGAAGCTTTCTTT